The 29 T cell receptor beta chains below were found in one sample sequenced in a study of shared clonotypes between healthy human individuals. Naive-designated CD8 cells lacked CD45RO, were positively enriched for CCR7, and omitted terminally differentiated effector memory CD45RA+ cells. Sequencing used immunoSEQ multiplex PCR; TCRdb keeps in-frame clones, though not all of them. The sample has about 2.1 million clones, roughly 93% seen once; the top ten hold around 1.8%. The sample consisted of naive CD8+ T cells from PBMCs. The receptors here all came from a young man in good health. Some clones in this sample may be carry-over from other donors' samples.

The V gene is TRBV27, the J gene TRBJ2-7; D is perhaps TRBD2 (5 bases). With 7 bases removed from V and 7 bases from J, the gap between germline ends came to 14 bases. The CDR3 runs 12 residues. Germline CDR1 and CDR2: MNHEY and SMNVEV (reference sequence). The DNA for the CDR3 is TGTGCCAGCACCCAACTCGGCGGGGAGCAGTACTTC. Translated: CASTQLGGEQYF.

This chain joins TRBV27 and TRBJ1-1, with 7 bases fitting TRBD1. Germline V gene data show CDR1 as MNHEY and CDR2 as SMNVEV (reference sequence). This CDR3 is 16 amino acids long. Trimming took 0 bases from V and 2 from J; bases not matched to a gene: 6. CDR3 region: CASSLSQGEINTEAFF. DNA for the CDR3: TGTGCCAGCAGTTTATCGCAGGGGGAGATAAACACTGAAGCTTTCTTT.

The chain employs TRBV2 and TRBJ2-6; possible D gene TRBD1, 6 bases. The germline CDR1 and CDR2 sequences are SNHLY and FYNNEI. The ends were cut back, 0 bases at V and 0 bases at J, with 15 bases in the middle. The CDR3 totals 19 residues. The CDR3 region is CASSEALGTTFSGANVLTF. The CDR3 DNA reads TGTGCCAGCAGTGAAGCGCTTGGGACAACGTTCTCTGGGGCCAACGTCCTGACTTTC.

As to this clone: Because it lacks the conserved phenylalanine or tryptophan at the end, this CDR3 is likely a read error. The DNA is left out, because the CDR3 cannot be placed on it with certainty; the CDR3 is given as TCRdb lists it. The V and J genes are TRBV30 and TRBJ1-4; TRBD1 was called by the table and not checked on the DNA. The length of the CDR3 is 13 amino acids, counting both ends. The germline gives CDR1 GTSNPN, CDR2 SVGIG (reference sequence). CDR3 loop: CAWSAEYRGPHFY.

In this sample, this clone turned up once. The chain recombines TRBV27 with TRBJ1-4; the D gene is possibly TRBD1 (5 bases). Trimming took 6 bases from V and 5 from J, leaving 19 bases between them. The CDR3 has 16 residues. CDR1 is MNHEY and CDR2 is SMNVEV in the germline V gene (reference sequence). CDR3 in DNA: TGTGCCAGCAGCAAACTGGGCCCTCGGGGGAATGAAAAACTGTTTTTT. Translating it yields CASSKLGPRGNEKLFF.

This clone was counted between two and nine times. The genes are TRBV19 and TRBJ1-1; 10 bases align to TRBD1. Germline V gives CDR1 LNHDA, CDR2 SQIVND (reference sequence). This CDR3 is 11 amino acids long. V shed 3 bases and J 11 bases; nucleotides not matched to a gene: 0. The CDR3 bases are TGTGCCAGTAGTATGGGACAGGGGGCTTTCTTT. Protein sequence: CASSMGQGAFF.

The genes are TRBV11-1 and TRBJ2-7, with 8 nucleotides matching TRBD2. V trimming: 5 bases; J trimming: 2 bases; junction bases outside the gene matches: 8. The CDR3 totals 15 residues. In germline, CDR1 is SGHAT, CDR2 FQDESV (reference sequence). The CDR3 bases are TGTGCCAGCAGCGCAGCCCCGCGGGGGGCCTACGAGCAGTACTTC. Translating it yields CASSAAPRGAYEQYF.

This chain joins TRBV7-9 and TRBJ2-7; D not certain. Trimming left V 4 bases short and J 4 bases short, with 14 bases between. CDR1 SEHNR and CDR2 FQNEAQ come from the germline V gene (reference sequence). The CDR3 contains 14 residues. Here the CDR3 DNA reads TGTGCCAGCAGCTCGGGTAGTCCCAGTTACGAGCAGTACTTC. It encodes CASSSGSPSYEQYF.

This clone appeared once. The chain is built from TRBV5-4 and TRBJ2-6, with no clear D. With 2 bases removed from V and 3 bases from J, the gap between germline ends came to 12 bases. The CDR3 extends over 16 amino acids. CDR1 is SGHNT, CDR2 YYREEE, per germline (reference sequence). The CDR3: CASSLKLGGGANVLTF. CDR3 sequence (DNA): TGTGCCAGCAGCTTAAAACTGGGTGGTGGGGCCAACGTCCTGACTTTC. The full variable domain, rest sourced from reference TRBV5-4 and TRBJ2-6, is ETGVTQSPTHLIKTRGQQVTLRCSSQSGHNTVSWYQQALGQGPQFIFQYYREEENGRGNFPPRFSGLQFPNYSSELNVNALELDDSALYLCASSLKLGGGANVLTFGAGSRLTVL.

This chain connects TRBV28 to TRBJ2-5; the match to TRBD1 covers 7 bases. The end of the DNA is better explained by TRBJ2-7, so the J call may be wrong. The CDR3 extends over 16 amino acids. Germline assignment: CDR1 MDHEN and CDR2 SYDVKM. The CDR3 DNA is TGTGCCAGCAGTTTACCGGGTGGGACAGTATCTTACGAGCAGTACTTC. The encoded protein is CASSLPGGTVSYEQYF.

This chain joins TRBV28 and TRBJ2-7; 7 nucleotides match TRBD1. V was clipped by 5 bases and J by 4 bases; unmatched bases: 23. The germline gives CDR1 MDHEN, CDR2 SYDVKM. The CDR3 is 19 amino acids. The DNA for the CDR3 is TGTGCCAGCAGTACCAACTCCCTGACAGGGCCAGGACGAATTTACGAGCAGTACTTC. It is translated as CASSTNSLTGPGRIYEQYF.

This chain uses TRBV27 with TRBJ2-5; TRBD2 matches at 10 bases. Germline lookup yields CDR1 MNHEY and CDR2 SMNVEV (reference sequence). J lost 7 bases, V lost 0 bases, and 2 bases had no gene match. This CDR3 comprises 14 residues. The CDR3 region is CASSLSPSGRTQYF. In nucleotides, the CDR3 is TGTGCCAGCAGTTTATCTCCTAGCGGGAGGACCCAGTACTTC.

In DNA, the CDR3 is TGTGCCAGCAGCTCCTACCTTGGCCCAGATACGCAGTATTTT. Residues: CASSSYLGPDTQYF. The rearrangement links TRBV7-2 to TRBJ2-3; D remains unclear. CDR1 is SGHTA, CDR2 FQGNSA, per germline. V was shortened by 4 bases and J by 4 bases, with 12 bases between the two germline ends. There are 14 residues in the CDR3.

V usage is TRBV19 and J usage is TRBJ1-1, with a tentative D call TRBD1 (6 bases). The CDR3 spans 14 residues. Germline V gene sequence: CDR1 LNHDA, CDR2 SQIVND (reference sequence). The V end lost 6 bases, the J end lost 2 bases, and 13 bases lay between the germline ends. The CDR3 bases are TGTGCCAGTAGGGGAAGGACAGCAAACACTGAAGCTTTCTTT. Translation gives CASRGRTANTEAFF.

The J gene is TRBJ2-1, the V gene TRBV6-5; 11 positions match TRBD2. J gave up 8 bases and V 6 bases, and 9 bases lay outside the gene matches. The CDR3 has 15 residues. Germline assignment: CDR1 MNHEY and CDR2 SVGAGI. The CDR3 DNA reads TGTGCCAGCAGGCCCGGGACTAGCGGTGGGGATGAGCAGTTCTTC. Translation gives CASRPGTSGGDEQFF.

The genes are TRBV19 and TRBJ2-1; 13 nucleotides align to TRBD2. Germline V gene data show CDR1 as LNHDA and CDR2 as SQIVND (reference sequence). Trimming took 5 bases from V and 4 from J; bases not matched to a gene: 5. The length of the CDR3 is 16 residues. The CDR3 DNA reads as TGTGCCAGTAGTGCTCCGGGACTAGCGGGATACAATGAGCAGTTCTTC. Translating it yields CASSAPGLAGYNEQFF.

The chain employs TRBV27 and TRBJ2-7, with 10 bases fitting TRBD1. Losses at the gene ends were 3 bases for V and 5 bases for J; bases not matched to a gene: 10. Germline V gene data show CDR1 as MNHEY and CDR2 as SMNVEV (reference sequence). The CDR3 extends over 16 amino acids. CDR3 residues: CASSFLFGTGAHEQYF. Written as DNA, the CDR3 is TGTGCCAGCAGTTTCTTGTTTGGGACAGGGGCCCACGAGCAGTACTTC.

This rearrangement joins TRBV10-3 to TRBJ2-3, with 7 bases aligning to TRBD1. The V gene end was trimmed by 3 bases and the J gene end by 0 bases; junction bases not matched to a gene: 12. Germline assignment: CDR1 ENHRY and CDR2 SYGVKD. There are 18 residues in the CDR3. The CDR3 sequence: CAISDLSLGQVSTDTQYF. The CDR3 region has the DNA TGTGCCATCAGTGACCTCTCGCTAGGACAGGTTAGCACAGATACGCAGTATTTT.

This chain connects TRBV19 to TRBJ1-1; D unresolved. The CDR3 spans 14 residues. From germline, CDR1 is LNHDA and CDR2 SQIVND (reference sequence). V was clipped by 6 bases and J by 4 bases, with 15 bases between them. CDR3 in DNA: TGTGCCAGTAGGTTCTCGGGCTTTGGCACTGAAGCTTTCTTT. This encodes CASRFSGFGTEAFF.

The chain is built from TRBV4-1 and TRBJ1-5, with D maybe TRBD1 (5 bases). The V end lost 3 bases, the J end lost 5 bases, and 20 bases lay between the germline ends. Germline assignment: CDR1 MGHRA and CDR2 YSYEKL. The CDR3 loop spans 17 amino acids. The CDR3 nucleotides read TGCGCCAGCAGCCACGGGGTTGTCGGGGCCGAGGATCAGCCCCAGCATTTT. Translation gives CASSHGVVGAEDQPQHF.

This chain joins TRBV27 and TRBJ1-2; possible D gene TRBD1, 5 bases. V lost 2 bases, J lost 7 bases, and 11 bases lay in between. The CDR3 consists of 13 residues. CDR1 is MNHEY and CDR2 is SMNVEV in the germline V gene (reference sequence). The CDR3: CASSLPGRVGYTF. Here the CDR3 DNA reads TGTGCCAGCAGTTTACCGGGCAGGGTTGGCTACACCTTC.

V is TRBV29-1 and J is TRBJ2-1, with D perhaps matching TRBD1 or TRBD2 (6 bases each). Germline CDR1 is SQVTM and CDR2 is ANQGSEA. V lost 5 bases, J lost 4 bases, and 12 bases lay in between. This CDR3 has 13 residues. The CDR3 bases are TGCAGCGTTTTTAGGGGGGATTACAATGAGCAGTTCTTC. This translates into CSVFRGDYNEQFF.

J is TRBJ2-1 and V is TRBV9, with 10 bases matching TRBD2. The CDR3 has 16 residues. Looked up from germline, CDR1 is SGDLS and CDR2 is YYNGEE. Trimming at V came to 0 bases and at J to 4 bases, leaving 4 bases not matched to a gene. In nucleotides, the CDR3 is TGTGCCAGCAGCGTAGCGCCGGGACTAGCGTACAATGAGCAGTTCTTC. This codes for CASSVAPGLAYNEQFF.

The CDR3 nucleotides are TGTGCCAGCAGCTCAGGGACTATAACAGATACGCAGTATTTT. As protein: CASSSGTITDTQYF. The rearrangement uses TRBV9 and TRBJ2-3; 7 bases map to TRBD2. This CDR3 comprises 14 residues. Germline CDR1 reads SGDLS; CDR2 reads YYNGEE. The ends lost 4 bases at V and 3 bases at J; junction bases unmatched: 5.

The chain couples TRBV7-6 to TRBJ1-2; D may be TRBD1 (5 bases). CDR1 and CDR2 (germline): SGHVS, FNYEAQ. With 4 bases removed from V and 9 bases from J, the gap between germline ends came to 24 bases. The CDR3 is 16 amino acids. The CDR3, as DNA: TGTGCCAGCAGCTCAAACGTAAGGGGATTGGACTCAAGCTACACCTTC. This sequence encodes CASSSNVRGLDSSYTF.

The chain employs TRBV7-2 and TRBJ2-1; 14 nucleotides line up with TRBD2. Germline V CDR1 and CDR2: SGHTA, FQGNSA. The CDR3 extends over 17 amino acids. V was pared by 4 bases and J by 6 bases, with 8 bases of the junction left unmatched. In DNA form, the CDR3 reads TGTGCCAGCAGCTGGCGATTTGGACTAGCGGGAGGCAATGAGCAGTTCTTC. This translates into CASSWRFGLAGGNEQFF.

The V and J genes are TRBV25-1 and TRBJ1-1, with 9 bases matching TRBD1. The CDR3 covers 13 residues. CDR1 MGHDK and CDR2 SYGVNS come from the germline V gene. Trimming at V came to 6 bases and at J to 5 bases, leaving 4 bases not matched to a gene. CDR3 residues: CASRGQGTTEAFF. The CDR3 DNA reads TGTGCCAGCAGAGGACAGGGGACGACTGAAGCTTTCTTT.

The J gene is TRBJ1-5, the V gene TRBV30; the match to TRBD1 covers 7 bases. Germline CDR1 reads GTSNPN; CDR2 reads SVGIG (reference sequence). V trimming: 4 bases; J trimming: 4 bases; junction bases outside the gene matches: 7. This CDR3 contains 14 residues. The chain's CDR3 is CAWTPQGTNQPQHF. The CDR3, as DNA: TGTGCCTGGACCCCACAGGGGACTAATCAGCCCCAGCATTTT.

The V gene is TRBV19, the J gene TRBJ1-1; TRBD1 matches at 9 bases. The ends lost 6 bases at V and 0 bases at J; junction bases unmatched: 11. CDR1 is LNHDA, CDR2 SQIVND, per germline (reference sequence). The CDR3 contains 17 residues. CDR3 nucleotides: TGTGCCAGTAGATCGAACAGGGGGCCTACCATGAACACTGAAGCTTTCTTT. Its protein product is CASRSNRGPTMNTEAFF.